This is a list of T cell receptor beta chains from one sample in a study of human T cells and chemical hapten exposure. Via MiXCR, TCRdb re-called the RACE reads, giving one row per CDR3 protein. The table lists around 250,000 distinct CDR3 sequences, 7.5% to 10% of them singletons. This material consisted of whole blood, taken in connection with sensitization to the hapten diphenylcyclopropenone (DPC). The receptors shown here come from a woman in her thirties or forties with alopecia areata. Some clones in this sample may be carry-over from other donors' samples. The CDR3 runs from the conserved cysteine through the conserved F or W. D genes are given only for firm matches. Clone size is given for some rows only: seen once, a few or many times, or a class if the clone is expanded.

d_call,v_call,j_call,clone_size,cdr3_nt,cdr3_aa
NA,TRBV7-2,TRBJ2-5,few,TGTGCCAGCAGCTTACGGGGGAGGCAAGAGACCCAGTACTTC,CASSLRGRQETQYF
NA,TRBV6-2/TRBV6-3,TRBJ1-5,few,TGTGCCAGCAGTTACTCGGTCGACAGTCCCAATCAGCCCCAGCATTTT,CASSYSVDSPNQPQHF
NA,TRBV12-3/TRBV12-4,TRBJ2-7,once,TGTGCCAGCAGTTTAGTAGAGGTGGGCGAGCAGTACTTC,CASSLVEVGEQYF
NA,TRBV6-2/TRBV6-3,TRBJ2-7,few,TGTGCCAGCAGTTACTGGCTGTTACGCAGCTACGAGCAGTACTTC,CASSYWLLRSYEQYF
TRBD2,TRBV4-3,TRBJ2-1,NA,TGCGCCAGCAGCCAAGGGCCCAGTAAACCGGGACTAGCTTTTGAGCAGTTCTTC,CASSQGPSKPGLAFEQFF
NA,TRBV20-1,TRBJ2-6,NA,TGCAGTGCTAGAGAGGGCTCTGGGGCCAACGTCCTGACTTTC,CSAREGSGANVLTF
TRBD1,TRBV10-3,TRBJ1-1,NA,TGTGCCATCAGTGAGCCCGGACAGGGTGGCACTGAAGCTTTCTTT,CAISEPGQGGTEAFF
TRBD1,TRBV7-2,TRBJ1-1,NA,TGTGCCAGCAGCTTAGCGGGGACAGCCGCGCACACTGAAGCTTTCTTT,CASSLAGTAAHTEAFF
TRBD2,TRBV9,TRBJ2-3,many,TGTGCCAGCAGCGCCGCTAGCGGGAGACTCGGAGATACGCAGTATTTT,CASSAASGRLGDTQYF
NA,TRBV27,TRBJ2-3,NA,TGTGCCAGCCTTCGCTTGGGCACAGATACGCAGTATTTT,CASLRLGTDTQYF
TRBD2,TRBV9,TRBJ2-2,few,TGTGCCAGCAGCGCCGGACTAGCGGGAGAGAAGGGCGGGGAGCTGTTTTTT,CASSAGLAGEKGGELFF
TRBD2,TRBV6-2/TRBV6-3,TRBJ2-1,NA,TGTGCCACCGCACTCTTCCTAGCGGGAGGGGATGAGCAGTTCTTC,CATALFLAGGDEQFF
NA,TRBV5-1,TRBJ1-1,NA,TGCGCCAGCAGCTTGGAGGGCTGGGACACTGAAGCTTTCTTT,CASSLEGWDTEAFF